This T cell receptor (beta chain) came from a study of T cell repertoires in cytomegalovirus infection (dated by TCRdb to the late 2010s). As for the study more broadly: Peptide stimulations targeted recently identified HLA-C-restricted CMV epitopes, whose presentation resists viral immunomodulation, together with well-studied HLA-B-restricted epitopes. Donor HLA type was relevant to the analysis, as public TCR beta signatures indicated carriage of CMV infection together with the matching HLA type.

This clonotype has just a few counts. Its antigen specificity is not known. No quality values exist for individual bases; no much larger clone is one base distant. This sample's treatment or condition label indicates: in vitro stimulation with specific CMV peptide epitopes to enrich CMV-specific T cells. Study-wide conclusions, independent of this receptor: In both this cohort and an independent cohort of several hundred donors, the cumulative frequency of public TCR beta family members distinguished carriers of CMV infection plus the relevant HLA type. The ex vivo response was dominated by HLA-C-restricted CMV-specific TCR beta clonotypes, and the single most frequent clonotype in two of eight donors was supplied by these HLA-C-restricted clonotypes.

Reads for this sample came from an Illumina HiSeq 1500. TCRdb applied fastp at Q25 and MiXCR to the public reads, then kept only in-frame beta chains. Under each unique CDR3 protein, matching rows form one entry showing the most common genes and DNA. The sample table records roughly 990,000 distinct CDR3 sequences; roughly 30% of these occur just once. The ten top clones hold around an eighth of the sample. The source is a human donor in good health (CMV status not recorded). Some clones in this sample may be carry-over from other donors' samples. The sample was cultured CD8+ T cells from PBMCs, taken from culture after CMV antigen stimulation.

The nucleotides read TGTGCCAGCAGCTTAGTTAGCGGGGGGGAAGAGACCCAGTACTTC. Its amino acids are CASSLVSGGEETQYF. Recombination linked TRBV7-2 to TRBJ2-5, and 11 junction bases match TRBD2. For CDR1 and CDR2, the germline V gene lists SGHTA and FQGNSA. Inclusive of the bounding cysteine and phenylalanine, the CDR3 is 15 residues long. The retained sequence is limited to the CDR3, 45 bases, with the frame set at the first base. Trimming removed 1 base from V and 3 bases from J; the gene matches leave 1 base unexplained.